What follows are 5 T cell receptor beta chains derived from one specimen sequenced in a study of blood T cell repertoires in COVID-19. Profiled with immunoSEQ multiplex PCR; TCRdb holds only in-frame clones, not every one. The table has tens of thousands of clones, 75% to 90% seen once; the top ten hold about a sixth. The sequenced sample consisted of peripheral blood. These receptors all stem from a human donor in a cohort sampled during active COVID-19.

This chain joins TRBV11-2 and TRBJ2-7; D gene unclear. With 5 bases removed from V and 0 bases from J, the gap between germline ends came to 17 bases. Germline-derived CDR1 and CDR2 are SGHAT and FQNNGV. This CDR3 has 16 residues. DNA of the CDR3: TGTGCCAGCAGCCCCCCCTCCGGATGGAGCTCCTACGAGCAGTACTTC. Translating gives CASSPPSGWSSYEQYF. The full variable domain, completed using reference TRBV11-2 and TRBJ2-7, is EAGVAQSPRYKIIEKRQSVAFWCNPISGHATLYWYQQILGQGPKLLIQFQNNGVVDDSQLPKDRFSAERLKGVDSTLKIQPAKLEDSAVYLCASSPPSGWSSYEQYFGPGTRLTVT.

The chain combines TRBV5-4 with TRBJ2-7; weak D call: TRBD2 (5 bases). Germline values: CDR1 SGHNT, CDR2 YYREEE (reference sequence). CDR3 length: 12 amino acids. V gave up 0 bases and J gave up 4 bases, with 5 bases separating them. CDR3 coding DNA: TGTGCCAGCAGCTTGGGCGGGTACGAGCAGTACTTC. Translating gives CASSLGGYEQYF.

The chain is built from TRBV9 and TRBJ2-6; 10 nucleotides agree with TRBD1. Germline V CDR1 and CDR2: SGDLS, YYNGEE. This CDR3 comprises 18 residues. With 3 bases clipped from V and 0 bases from J, the junction kept 6 bases outside the gene matches. The CDR3, as DNA: TGTGCCAGCAGCGCTTGGACAGGGGGTCGCTCTGGGGCCAACGTCCTGACTTTC. Protein: CASSAWTGGRSGANVLTF. Combining the CDR3 with reference TRBV9 and TRBJ2-6 gives the whole variable domain DSGVTQTPKHLITATGQRVTLRCSPRSGDLSVYWYQQSLDQGLQFLIQYYNGEERAKGNILERFSAQQFPDLHSELNLSSLELGDSALYFCASSAWTGGRSGANVLTFGAGSRLTVL.

V and J are TRBV27 and TRBJ2-1, with a possible D match to TRBD1 (5 bases). This CDR3 is built from 13 residues. V was trimmed by 5 bases and J by 5 bases, leaving 10 bases between them. The germline gives CDR1 MNHEY, CDR2 SMNVEV (reference sequence). CDR3 DNA: TGTGCCAGCAGTCGCAGGGTGGACAATGAGCAGTTCTTC. It specifies CASSRRVDNEQFF.

J is TRBJ2-1 and V is TRBV9; 10 nucleotides agree with TRBD2. Trimming removed 2 bases from V and 5 bases from J; junction bases left unmatched: 4. CDR3 size: 15 residues. Germline assignment: CDR1 SGDLS and CDR2 YYNGEE. The CDR3 protein is CASSVGTSANNEQFF. CDR3 nucleotides: TGTGCCAGCAGCGTGGGGACTAGCGCCAACAATGAGCAGTTCTTC.